This T cell receptor (beta chain) was identified in a study of STAT5B mutations in CD4+ large granular lymphocyte leukemia. Study-wide findings and caveats: CD4-sorted patient repertoires seemed more clonal than healthy CD4+ repertoires. Compared with healthy controls (2/35), patient top clones favored TRBV06 (8/27).

Buffy coats from healthy blood donors served as controls. CDR3 length: 15 residues. Deletions cut 0 bases from V and 8 bases from J, with 15 bases between. The V gene's germline CDR1 is SGHRS and CDR2 YFSETQ. On this clone: Antigen: not known.

Assay used: immunoSEQ multiplex PCR; TCRdb lists only in-frame clones, some missing. The data contain 20,000 to 25,000 clones, 79% of them singletons. The clonotype comes from a human donor in good health. This chain links TRBV5-1 with TRBJ1-5, with D perhaps TRBD1 (5 bases). Material for sequencing was CD4+ T cells from blood buffy coats. The CDR3 spells CASSLESGPGEPQHF. In DNA, the CDR3 is TGCGCCAGCAGCTTGGAATCAGGGCCGGGGGAGCCCCAGCATTTT.